This T cell receptor (beta chain) originates from a study of blood T cells in healthy people across ages. Every donor gave 9 to 10 milliliters of peripheral blood. This clonotype was seen only a few times. The CDR3 covers 14 residues. Per germline, CDR1 DFQATT and CDR2 SNEGSKA (reference sequence). V was pared by 3 bases and J by 0 bases, with 12 bases between. For the second PCR, which ran for about 6 to 11 cycles, a sample-barcoded 5' primer and a J-beta primer mix were used. TCRdb itself ran the 5' RACE reads through MiXCR, one entry per CDR3 protein. The sample shows 1.2 million to 1.5 million distinct CDR3 sequences, 42% of them seen only once.

The chain recombines TRBV20-1 with TRBJ2-7; D not resolved. Sequencing was done on a sample of blood. The receptor comes from a woman between 18 and 29 years old in good health. The DNA for the CDR3 is TGCAGTGCTAGTAATCGCACAAGCTCCTACGAGCAGTACTTC. This codes for CSASNRTSSYEQYF.